The rows below give T cell receptor beta chains drawn from one sample of a study of T cells in tuberculosis. Clones were sequenced by immunoSEQ multiplex PCR, and TCRdb holds only the in-frame ones, with some missing. The profile covers about 25,000 clones, with approximately 92% appearing a single time and 17% taken by the ten largest. Material: PBMCs. These TCRs come from a donor aged 10-30 years with latent tuberculosis or without tuberculosis infection. Some clones in this sample may be carry-over from other donors' samples. The CDR3 runs from the conserved cysteine through the conserved F or W. The D gene is left open where the match is weak. The size field is filled for only some rows; it gives once, few, many or a size class.

NA,TRBJ2-7,TRBV13,NA,14,TGTGCCAGCAGCTTGGGGCAGCGAGCCTACGAGCAGTACTTC,CASSLGQRAYEQYF
NA,TRBJ1-2,TRBV29-1,NA,13,TGCAGCGTTGTGTCTAAGCCTAACTATGGCTACACCTTC,CSVVSKPNYGYTF
NA,TRBJ1-1,TRBV7-2,NA,13,TGTGCCAGCAGTTTACAGGGGAACACTGAAGCTTTCTTT,CASSLQGNTEAFF
NA,TRBJ2-3,TRBV2,NA,10,TGTGCCATCAACACAGATACGCAGTATTTT,CAINTDTQYF
NA,TRBJ1-5,TRBV27,NA,19,TGTGCCAGCAGTTTAGGGGGGGGCGTCGGGACCTCAAAAAGTCAGCCCCAGCATTTT,CASSLGGGVGTSKSQPQHF
TRBD1,TRBJ1-2,TRBV7-9,few,19,TGTGCCAGCAGCTCCCCCCCGGGGGGGACAGGGGGAACCTTCTATGGCTACACCTTC,CASSSPPGGTGGTFYGYTF
TRBD1,TRBJ1-1,TRBV25-1,NA,17,TGTGCCAGCAGTCAGGACAGGGGCCACTACCCTAGCACTGAAGCTTTCTTT,CASSQDRGHYPSTEAFF
TRBD2,TRBJ2-1,TRBV7-2,NA,18,TGTGCCAGCAGCTTAGGTTTGAGCGGGAGGCTTCTAAACAATGAGCAGTTCTTC,CASSLGLSGRLLNNEQFF
TRBD2,TRBJ2-5,TRBV7-8,once,18,TGTGCCAGCAGCTATAGGACTAGCGGCCAAAAGTCACAAGAGACCCAGTACTTC,CASSYRTSGQKSQETQYF
TRBD1,TRBJ2-5,TRBV27,NA,15,TGTGCCAGCAGTTTCTACAGGGGGCTAGGGGAGACCCAGTACTTC,CASSFYRGLGETQYF
TRBD1,TRBJ1-5,TRBV6-5,NA,14,TGTGCCAGCAGTTGGACCAGGGGGGTACAGCCCCAGCATTTT,CASSWTRGVQPQHF
NA,TRBJ1-1,TRBV5-1,once,16,TGCGCCAGCAGCTTGGGGACTACTTCTGCGAACACTGAAGCTTTCTTT,CASSLGTTSANTEAFF
NA,TRBJ1-4,TRBV2,NA,15,TGTGCCAGCAGTGAAGCGGGCAGGGGTAGGGAGAAACTGTTTTTT,CASSEAGRGREKLFF
TRBD1,TRBJ2-7,TRBV2,NA,16,TGTGCCAGCACGATTACTCCAGGGGGTGGGTCCTACGAGCAGTACTTC,CASTITPGGGSYEQYF
TRBD2,TRBJ2-3,TRBV18,NA,15,TGTGCCAGCTCCCCAATGAGCGGGAGAACAGATACGCAGTATTTT,CASSPMSGRTDTQYF
NA,TRBJ2-7,TRBV27,NA,15,TGTGCCAGCAGTTTAGAAAGCACAATCCGCGGGGAGCAGTACTTC,CASSLESTIRGEQYF
NA,TRBJ1-2,TRBV5-1,NA,15,TGCGCCAGCAGCTTGGAGGGGACTCTAGGGTATGGCTACACCTTC,CASSLEGTLGYGYTF
TRBD1,TRBJ1-1,TRBV29-1,NA,15,TGCAGCGTTGAAGGTAGGGGACAGGGGAACACTGAAGCTTTCTTT,CSVEGRGQGNTEAFF
NA,TRBJ1-1,TRBV4-2,once,16,TGTGCCAGCAGCCAAGGATGGGAGCACATGAACACTGAAGCTTTCTTT,CASSQGWEHMNTEAFF
TRBD1,TRBJ1-4,TRBV14,NA,16,TGTGCCAGCAGCCGACAGGGCCTAACCTTAAATGAAAAACTGTTTTTT,CASSRQGLTLNEKLFF
NA,TRBJ1-5,TRBV4-1,NA,16,TGCGCCAGCAGCCTCGAGGGCGGTCAGGGCAATCAGCCCCAGCATTTT,CASSLEGGQGNQPQHF
NA,TRBJ1-6,TRBV27,NA,12,TGTGCCAGCAGTTTACCGGGTTCACCCCTCCACTTT,CASSLPGSPLHF
TRBD2,TRBJ2-5,TRBV6-5,NA,14,TGTGCCAGCTCCTATGGCGGGAGAGAGGAGACCCAGTACTTC,CASSYGGREETQYF
NA,TRBJ1-5,TRBV2,NA,13,TGTGCCAGCAGTGACCCGTCCGGGATGGCCCAGCATTTT,CASSDPSGMAQHF
TRBD1,TRBJ2-7,TRBV14,NA,15,TGTGCCAGCAGCCAAGGAGGGACAGGGGTGTTCGAGCAGTACTTC,CASSQGGTGVFEQYF
NA,TRBJ2-7,TRBV6-1,NA,13,TGTGCCGCCAATCGGGGGGCAAATTACGAGCAGTACTTC,CAANRGANYEQYF
NA,TRBJ1-3,TRBV27,NA,13,TGTGCCAGCGCTCCGGTAGCTGGAAACACCATATATTTT,CASAPVAGNTIYF
TRBD1,TRBJ1-2,TRBV7-9,NA,16,TGTGCCAGCAGCTTAGCGCTCGGGACAGCTAACTATGGCTACACCTTC,CASSLALGTANYGYTF
NA,TRBJ1-1,TRBV19,medium-sized,14,TGTGCCAGTAGTCCAAGAGAACAGGGTGGAAAAGCTTTCTTT,CASSPREQGGKAFF
TRBD1,TRBJ2-1,TRBV9,NA,15,TGTGCCAGCAGCCCCATGACAGGGGGTTCAAATGAGCAGTTCTTC,CASSPMTGGSNEQFF
TRBD2,TRBJ2-3,TRBV7-8,NA,15,TGTGCCAGCAGCCTCCGGACTAGCGGGAGTTATACGCAGTATTTT,CASSLRTSGSYTQYF
NA,TRBJ1-2,TRBV15,NA,13,TGTGCCACCAGCCTTGACAGAGCCTATGGCTACACCTTC,CATSLDRAYGYTF
NA,TRBJ1-2,TRBV11-2,NA,16,TGTGCCAGCAGCTTAGAGTGGACAATCGAGTCAGGTGGCTACACCTTC,CASSLEWTIESGGYTF
NA,TRBJ1-1,TRBV5-4,NA,13,TGTGCCAGCAGCCTGCTTAGGAACACTGAAGCTTTCTTT,CASSLLRNTEAFF
NA,TRBJ2-2,TRBV19,NA,14,TGTGCCAGTAGAACAGGGTCGAACACCGGGGAGCTGTTTTTT,CASRTGSNTGELFF
TRBD1,TRBJ1-6,TRBV6-4,NA,13,TGTGCCAGCAGTGCAGGGGGGAATTCACCCCTCCACTTT,CASSAGGNSPLHF
TRBD1,TRBJ1-6,TRBV12-5,NA,14,TGTGCTAGTGGTTGGGGGACAGAATATTCACCCCTCCACTTT,CASGWGTEYSPLHF
NA,TRBJ2-1,TRBV7-2,NA,12,TGTGCCGCCCTCCCAGCGGCGAATGAGCAGTTCTTC,CAALPAANEQFF
TRBD2,TRBJ2-7,TRBV27,NA,15,TGTGCCAGCAGGCTTTGGGCGGGGGAGTCCTACGAGCAGTACTTC,CASRLWAGESYEQYF
NA,TRBJ1-2,TRBV4-1,NA,15,TGCGCCAGCAGCCAAGACCCAGGGGAGACTTATGGCTACACCTTC,CASSQDPGETYGYTF
TRBD1,TRBJ1-2,TRBV29-1,NA,12,TGCAGCGCCCGACAGGGGGGATATGGCTACACCTTC,CSARQGGYGYTF
NA,TRBJ2-7,TRBV19,NA,16,TGTGCCAGTAGCCCGGCGGCTAGCGGGTCTAGGGGGCGGCAGTACTTC,CASSPAASGSRGRQYF
NA,TRBJ2-1,TRBV15,once,15,TGTGCCACCAGCACTAAGACAGGCTCCTACAATGAGCAGTTCTTC,CATSTKTGSYNEQFF
NA,TRBJ1-3,TRBV19,NA,14,TGTGCCAGTATCGGAGCCTCTACTGGAAACACCATATATTTT,CASIGASTGNTIYF
NA,TRBJ1-5,TRBV28,NA,17,TGTGCCAGCAGTTTTGCGGGGCGGGGGGGATCCAATCAGCCCCAGCATTTT,CASSFAGRGGSNQPQHF
TRBD2,TRBJ2-3,TRBV27,NA,16,TGTGCCAGCAGTCTACTAGCGGGAGGCCTCACAGATACGCAGTATTTT,CASSLLAGGLTDTQYF
NA,TRBJ2-7,TRBV5-6,NA,15,TGTGCCAGCAGCTCTACCCGACAGGACCCCTACGAGCAGTACTTC,CASSSTRQDPYEQYF
NA,TRBJ2-5,TRBV29-1,NA,13,TGCAGCGTCGAACTTTCAGGGCAAGAGACCCAGTACTTC,CSVELSGQETQYF
TRBD1,TRBJ2-5,TRBV11-2,once,14,TGTGCCAGCAGCTTGCAGACAGGGGGTGAGACCCAGTACTTC,CASSLQTGGETQYF
NA,TRBJ1-2,TRBV30,NA,12,TGTGCCTGGACTCGGGATGGCTATGGCTACACCTTC,CAWTRDGYGYTF
NA,TRBJ2-5,TRBV4-3,NA,15,TGCGCCAGCAGCCAAGATCACCAGTACCAAGAGACCCAGTACTTC,CASSQDHQYQETQYF
NA,TRBJ2-3,TRBV6-4,NA,15,TGTGCCAGCAGTGACTCGGCGGGAAGCACAGATACGCAGTATTTT,CASSDSAGSTDTQYF
NA,TRBJ2-5,TRBV7-7,few,14,TGTGCCAGCAGCAGAGATGTGGGCCAGGAGACCCAGTACTTC,CASSRDVGQETQYF
NA,TRBJ2-1,TRBV7-9,NA,16,TGTGCCAGCAGCTTGACACTCCCATCCTCCTACAATGAGCAGTTCTTC,CASSLTLPSSYNEQFF
NA,TRBJ2-1,TRBV11-2,NA,12,TGTGCCAGCAGCTTAGGCCCGGGGTCCCGGTTCTTC,CASSLGPGSRFF
NA,TRBJ1-2,TRBV11-3,NA,14,TGTGCCAGCAGCTCCCGGACAGCCAACTATGGCTACACCTTC,CASSSRTANYGYTF